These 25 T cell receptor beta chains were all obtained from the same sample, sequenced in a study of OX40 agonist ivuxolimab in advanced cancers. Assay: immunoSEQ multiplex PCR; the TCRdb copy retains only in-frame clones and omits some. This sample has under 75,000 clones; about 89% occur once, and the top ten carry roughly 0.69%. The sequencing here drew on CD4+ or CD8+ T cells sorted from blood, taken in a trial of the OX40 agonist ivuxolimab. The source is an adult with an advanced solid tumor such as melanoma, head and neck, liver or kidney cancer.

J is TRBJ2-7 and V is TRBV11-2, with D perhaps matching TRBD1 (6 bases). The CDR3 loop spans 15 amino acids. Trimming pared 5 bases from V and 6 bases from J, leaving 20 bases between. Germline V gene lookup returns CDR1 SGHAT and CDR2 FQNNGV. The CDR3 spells CASSPHSDGTIEQYF. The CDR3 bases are TGTGCCAGCAGCCCCCATTCCGACGGGACAATCGAGCAGTACTTC.

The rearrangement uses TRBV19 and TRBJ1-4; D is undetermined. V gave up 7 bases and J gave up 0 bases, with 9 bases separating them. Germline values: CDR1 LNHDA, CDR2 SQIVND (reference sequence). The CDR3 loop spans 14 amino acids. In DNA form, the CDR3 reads TGTGCCAGTACCCATAGAGCAACTAATGAAAAACTGTTTTTT. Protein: CASTHRATNEKLFF.

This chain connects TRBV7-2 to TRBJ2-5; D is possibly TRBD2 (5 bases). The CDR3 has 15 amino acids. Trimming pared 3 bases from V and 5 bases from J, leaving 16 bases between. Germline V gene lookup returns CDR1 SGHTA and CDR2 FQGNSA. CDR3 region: CASSFAQGRGETQYF. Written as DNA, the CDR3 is TGTGCCAGCAGCTTTGCGCAAGGGAGAGGGGAGACCCAGTACTTC.

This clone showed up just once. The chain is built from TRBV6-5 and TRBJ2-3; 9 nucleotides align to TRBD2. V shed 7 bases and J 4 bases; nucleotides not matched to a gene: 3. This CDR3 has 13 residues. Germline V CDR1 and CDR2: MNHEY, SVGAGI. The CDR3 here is CASKRGAADTQYF. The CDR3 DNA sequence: TGTGCCAGCAAGCGGGGGGCGGCAGATACGCAGTATTTT.

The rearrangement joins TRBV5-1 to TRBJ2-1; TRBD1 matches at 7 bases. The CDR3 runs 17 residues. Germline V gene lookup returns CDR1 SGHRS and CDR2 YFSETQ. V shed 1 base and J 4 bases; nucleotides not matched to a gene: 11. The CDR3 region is CASSLSRGTLSYNEQFF. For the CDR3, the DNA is TGCGCCAGCAGCTTGAGCAGGGGGACCCTGAGTTACAATGAGCAGTTCTTC.

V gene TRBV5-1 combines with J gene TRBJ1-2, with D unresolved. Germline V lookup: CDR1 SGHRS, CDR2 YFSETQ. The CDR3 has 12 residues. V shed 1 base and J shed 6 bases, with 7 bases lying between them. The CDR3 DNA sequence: TGCGCCAGCAGCTTGTATGGTGATGGCTACACCTTC. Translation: CASSLYGDGYTF.

The CDR3 nucleotides read TGTGCTAGTGGTTTGGGCCAAAACACCGGGGAGCTGTTTTTT. It specifies CASGLGQNTGELFF. The V call is TRBV12-5, the J call TRBJ2-2; D not resolved. This CDR3 has 14 amino acids. Trimming removed 1 base from V and 2 bases from J, with 5 bases in between. Germline values: CDR1 LGHNT, CDR2 FRNRAP.

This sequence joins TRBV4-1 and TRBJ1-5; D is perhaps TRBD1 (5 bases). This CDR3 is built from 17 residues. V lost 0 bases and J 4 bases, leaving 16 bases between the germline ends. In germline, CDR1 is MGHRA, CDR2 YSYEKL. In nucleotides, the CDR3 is TGCGCCAGCAGCCAAGATCAATTAGGGGCAAGGAATCAGCCCCAGCATTTT. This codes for CASSQDQLGARNQPQHF.

The chain's CDR3 is CASSLSGVEQYF. CDR3 coding DNA: TGTGCCAGCAGCTTATCAGGGGTCGAGCAGTACTTC. This rearrangement joins TRBV11-2 to TRBJ2-7; D might be TRBD1 (6 bases). The germline V gene has CDR1 SGHAT and CDR2 FQNNGV. Trimming removed 2 bases from V and 6 bases from J, with 8 bases in between. There are 12 residues in the CDR3.

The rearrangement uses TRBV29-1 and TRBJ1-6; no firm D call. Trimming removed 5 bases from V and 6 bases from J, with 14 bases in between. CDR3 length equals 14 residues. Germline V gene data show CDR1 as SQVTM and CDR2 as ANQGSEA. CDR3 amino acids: CSVRQGPGNSPLHF. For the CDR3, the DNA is TGCAGCGTTAGACAAGGACCGGGTAATTCACCCCTCCACTTT.

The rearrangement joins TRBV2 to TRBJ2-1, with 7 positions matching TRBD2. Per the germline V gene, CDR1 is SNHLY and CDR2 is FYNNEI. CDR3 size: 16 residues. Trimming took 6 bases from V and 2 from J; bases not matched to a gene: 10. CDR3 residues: CASRRLLAATYNEQFF. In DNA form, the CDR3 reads TGTGCCAGCAGACGTCTCCTAGCGGCGACCTACAATGAGCAGTTCTTC.

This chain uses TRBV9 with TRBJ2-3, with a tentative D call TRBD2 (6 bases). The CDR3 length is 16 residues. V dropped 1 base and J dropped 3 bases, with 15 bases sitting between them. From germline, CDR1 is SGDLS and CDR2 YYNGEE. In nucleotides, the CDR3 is TGTGCCAGCAGCGTACGTGCGGGGAAGTTGACAGATACGCAGTATTTT. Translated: CASSVRAGKLTDTQYF.

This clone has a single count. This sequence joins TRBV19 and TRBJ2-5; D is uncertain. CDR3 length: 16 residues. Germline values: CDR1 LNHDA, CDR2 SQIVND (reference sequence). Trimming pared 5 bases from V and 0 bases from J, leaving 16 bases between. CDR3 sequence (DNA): TGTGCCAGTAGTCCTCTCTCTCAGCCGTACCAAGAGACCCAGTACTTC. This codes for CASSPLSQPYQETQYF.

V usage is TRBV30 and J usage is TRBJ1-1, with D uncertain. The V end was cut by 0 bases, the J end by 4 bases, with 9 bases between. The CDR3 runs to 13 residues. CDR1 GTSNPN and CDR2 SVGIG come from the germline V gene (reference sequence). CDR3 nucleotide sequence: TGTGCCTGGAGTGTAAGACGGGGCACTGAAGCTTTCTTT. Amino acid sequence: CAWSVRRGTEAFF.

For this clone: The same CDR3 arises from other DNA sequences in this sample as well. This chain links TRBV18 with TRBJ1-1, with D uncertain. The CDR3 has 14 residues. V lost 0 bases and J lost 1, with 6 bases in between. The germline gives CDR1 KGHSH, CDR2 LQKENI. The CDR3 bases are TGTGCCAGCTCACCACCTGGGCCGAACACTGAAGCTTTCTTT. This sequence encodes CASSPPGPNTEAFF.

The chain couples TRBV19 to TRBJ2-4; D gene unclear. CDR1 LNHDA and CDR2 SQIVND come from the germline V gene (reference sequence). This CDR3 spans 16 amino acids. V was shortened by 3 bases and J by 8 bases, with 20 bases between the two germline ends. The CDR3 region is CASSMDLQLRTDIQYF. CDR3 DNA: TGTGCCAGTAGTATGGACCTCCAGCTCCGGACGGACATTCAGTACTTC. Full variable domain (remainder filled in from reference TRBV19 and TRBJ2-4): DGGITQSPKYLFRKEGQNVTLSCEQNLNHDAMYWYRQDPGQGLRLIYYSQIVNDFQKGDIAEGYSVSREKKESFPLTVTSAQKNPTAFYLCASSMDLQLRTDIQYFGAGTRLSVL.

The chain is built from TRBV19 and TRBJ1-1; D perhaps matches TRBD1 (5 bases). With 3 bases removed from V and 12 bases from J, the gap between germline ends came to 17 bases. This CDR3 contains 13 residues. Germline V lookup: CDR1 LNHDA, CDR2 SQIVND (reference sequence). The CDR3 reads CASSISGAGETFF. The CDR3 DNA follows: TGTGCCAGTAGTATTAGTGGGGCGGGGGAAACTTTCTTT. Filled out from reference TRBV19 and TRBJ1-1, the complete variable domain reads DGGITQSPKYLFRKEGQNVTLSCEQNLNHDAMYWYRQDPGQGLRLIYYSQIVNDFQKGDIAEGYSVSREKKESFPLTVTSAQKNPTAFYLCASSISGAGETFFGQGTRLTVV.

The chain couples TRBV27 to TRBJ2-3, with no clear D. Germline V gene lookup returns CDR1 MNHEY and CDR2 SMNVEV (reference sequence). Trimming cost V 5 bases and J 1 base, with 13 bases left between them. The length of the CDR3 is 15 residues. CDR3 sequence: CASSRSIGGTDTQYF. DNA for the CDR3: TGTGCCAGCAGTCGTTCGATTGGGGGCACAGATACGCAGTATTTT.

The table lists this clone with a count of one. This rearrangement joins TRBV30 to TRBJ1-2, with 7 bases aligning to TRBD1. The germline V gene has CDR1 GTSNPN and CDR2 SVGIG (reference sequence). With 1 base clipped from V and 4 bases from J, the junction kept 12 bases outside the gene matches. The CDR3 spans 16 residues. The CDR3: CAWSGTGDRASYGYTF. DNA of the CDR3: TGTGCCTGGAGTGGTACGGGAGACAGGGCAAGCTATGGCTACACCTTC.

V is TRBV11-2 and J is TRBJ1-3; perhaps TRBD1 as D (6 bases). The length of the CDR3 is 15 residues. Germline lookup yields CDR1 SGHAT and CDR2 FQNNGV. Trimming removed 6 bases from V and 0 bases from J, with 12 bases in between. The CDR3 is CASSQGRFSGNTIYF. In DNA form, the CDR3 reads TGTGCCAGCAGTCAGGGGCGATTCTCTGGAAACACCATATATTTT.

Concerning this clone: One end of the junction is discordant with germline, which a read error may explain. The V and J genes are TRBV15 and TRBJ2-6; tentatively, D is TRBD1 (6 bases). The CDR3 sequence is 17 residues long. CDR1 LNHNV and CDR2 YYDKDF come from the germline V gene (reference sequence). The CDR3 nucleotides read TGTGCCACCAGCCGAGACAGGTTCAACTCTGGGGCCAACGTCCTGACTTTC. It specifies CATSRDRFNSGANVLTF. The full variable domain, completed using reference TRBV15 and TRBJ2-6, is DAMVIQNPRYQVTQFGKPVTLSCSQTLNHNVMYWYQQKSSQAPKLLFHYYDKDFNNEADTPDNFQSRRPNTSFCFLDIRSPGLGDTAMYLCATSRDRFNSGANVLTFGAGSRLTVL.

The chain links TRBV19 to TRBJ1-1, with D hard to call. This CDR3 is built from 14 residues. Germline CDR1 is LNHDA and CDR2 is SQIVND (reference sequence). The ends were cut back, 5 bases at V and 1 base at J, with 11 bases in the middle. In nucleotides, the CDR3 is TGTGCCAGTAGTCTTGACATCCCGAACACTGAAGCTTTCTTT. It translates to CASSLDIPNTEAFF.

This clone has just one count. CDR3 residues: CASSPDLVSPETQYF. Here the CDR3 DNA reads TGTGCCAGCTCACCCGACCTAGTCAGCCCAGAGACCCAGTACTTC. J is TRBJ2-5 and V is TRBV18, with D hard to call. The CDR3 has 15 amino acids. V dropped 3 bases and J dropped 4 bases, with 15 bases sitting between them. CDR1 and CDR2 (germline): KGHSH, LQKENI.

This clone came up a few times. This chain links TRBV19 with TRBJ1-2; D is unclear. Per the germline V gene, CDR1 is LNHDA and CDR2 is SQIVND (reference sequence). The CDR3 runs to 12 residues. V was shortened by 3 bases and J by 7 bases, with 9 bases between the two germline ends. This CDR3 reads CASSMGLSGYTF. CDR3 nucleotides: TGTGCCAGTAGTATGGGGTTGTCTGGCTACACCTTC. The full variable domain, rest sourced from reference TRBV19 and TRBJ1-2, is DGGITQSPKYLFRKEGQNVTLSCEQNLNHDAMYWYRQDPGQGLRLIYYSQIVNDFQKGDIAEGYSVSREKKESFPLTVTSAQKNPTAFYLCASSMGLSGYTFGSGTRLTVV.

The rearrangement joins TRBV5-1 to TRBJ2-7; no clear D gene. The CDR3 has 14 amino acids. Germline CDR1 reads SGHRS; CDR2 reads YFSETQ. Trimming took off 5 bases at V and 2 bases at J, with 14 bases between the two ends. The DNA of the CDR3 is TGCGCCAGCAGTCTCACCGGCAGGCCCTACGAGCAGTACTTC. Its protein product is CASSLTGRPYEQYF.